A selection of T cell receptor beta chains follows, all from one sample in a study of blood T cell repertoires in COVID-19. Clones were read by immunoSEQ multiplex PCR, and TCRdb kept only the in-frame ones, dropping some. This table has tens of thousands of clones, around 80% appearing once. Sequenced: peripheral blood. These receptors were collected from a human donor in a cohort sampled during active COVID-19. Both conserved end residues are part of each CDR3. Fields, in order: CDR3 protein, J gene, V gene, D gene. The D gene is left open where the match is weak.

cdr3_aa: CASSGPGDAYEQYF
j_call: TRBJ2-7
v_call: TRBV6-2/TRBV6-3
d_call: .

cdr3_aa: CASIGTADQPQHF
j_call: TRBJ1-5
v_call: TRBV19
d_call: TRBD1

cdr3_aa: CASSLGTVSGYTF
j_call: TRBJ1-2
v_call: TRBV13
d_call: TRBD1

cdr3_aa: CASSLNPGQGYEQYF
j_call: TRBJ2-7
v_call: TRBV7-2
d_call: TRBD1

cdr3_aa: CASELGTSGSYEQYF
j_call: TRBJ2-7
v_call: TRBV28
d_call: TRBD2

cdr3_aa: CASSWRGAQNTEAFF
j_call: TRBJ1-1
v_call: TRBV5-6
d_call: .

cdr3_aa: CASSQTGLLEAFF
j_call: TRBJ1-1
v_call: TRBV6-2/TRBV6-3
d_call: .

cdr3_aa: CASNLRQETQYF
j_call: TRBJ2-5
v_call: TRBV3-1/TRBV3-2
d_call: .

cdr3_aa: CATSDLWEGYTF
j_call: TRBJ1-2
v_call: TRBV24-1
d_call: .

cdr3_aa: CASRGTSGSSNEQFF
j_call: TRBJ2-1
v_call: TRBV2
d_call: TRBD2

cdr3_aa: CASSQGSINYGYTF
j_call: TRBJ1-2
v_call: TRBV4-3
d_call: .

cdr3_aa: CASSYWSGGAGNEQFF
j_call: TRBJ2-1
v_call: TRBV6-5
d_call: TRBD2

cdr3_aa: CASSVAGLGGGETQYF
j_call: TRBJ2-5
v_call: TRBV9
d_call: .

cdr3_aa: CASSYGLVKGEQYF
j_call: TRBJ2-7
v_call: TRBV19
d_call: TRBD2

cdr3_aa: CASSQAFVTTGTQYF
j_call: TRBJ2-3
v_call: TRBV4-1
d_call: .

cdr3_aa: CASSLVVGARIYEQYF
j_call: TRBJ2-7
v_call: TRBV7-8
d_call: .

cdr3_aa: CASSSSGYGYTF
j_call: TRBJ1-2
v_call: TRBV7-9
d_call: .

cdr3_aa: CASSIHRGGYTF
j_call: TRBJ1-2
v_call: TRBV12-3/TRBV12-4
d_call: TRBD1

cdr3_aa: CASSTMNTEAFF
j_call: TRBJ1-1
v_call: TRBV3-1/TRBV3-2
d_call: .

cdr3_aa: CASRTGGNSSPLHF
j_call: TRBJ1-6
v_call: TRBV19
d_call: TRBD1

cdr3_aa: CASSLRGRGFDTEAFF
j_call: TRBJ1-1
v_call: TRBV7-3
d_call: .

cdr3_aa: CASSQAGGRAQETQYF
j_call: TRBJ2-5
v_call: TRBV4-3
d_call: .

cdr3_aa: CASSSLQGENYEQYF
j_call: TRBJ2-7
v_call: TRBV27
d_call: TRBD1

cdr3_aa: CATSDTETVNTEAFF
j_call: TRBJ1-1
v_call: TRBV24-1
d_call: .

cdr3_aa: CASSQTSGGSGGDTQYF
j_call: TRBJ2-3
v_call: TRBV9
d_call: TRBD2

cdr3_aa: CASSFQNYGYTF
j_call: TRBJ1-2
v_call: TRBV12-3/TRBV12-4
d_call: .

cdr3_aa: CASSKGDETPYEQYF
j_call: TRBJ2-7
v_call: TRBV21-1
d_call: .

cdr3_aa: CASSLYQGLLNEQFF
j_call: TRBJ2-1
v_call: TRBV7-9
d_call: .

cdr3_aa: CASSGSGWDRGESYEQYF
j_call: TRBJ2-7
v_call: TRBV5-4
d_call: TRBD1

cdr3_aa: CAIKEGGYEQYF
j_call: TRBJ2-7
v_call: TRBV10-3
d_call: .

cdr3_aa: CASSDSYQETQYF
j_call: TRBJ2-5
v_call: TRBV28
d_call: .

cdr3_aa: CASSPVEGNNEQFF
j_call: TRBJ2-1
v_call: TRBV4-1
d_call: .

cdr3_aa: CASSRQNVGELFF
j_call: TRBJ2-2
v_call: TRBV13
d_call: .

cdr3_aa: CASSLTGLEGYTF
j_call: TRBJ1-2
v_call: TRBV2
d_call: TRBD1

cdr3_aa: CASSEEGRGLNEKLFF
j_call: TRBJ1-4
v_call: TRBV2
d_call: .

cdr3_aa: CASSRTTAYEQYF
j_call: TRBJ2-7
v_call: TRBV4-2
d_call: .